A selection of T cell receptor beta chains follows, all from one sample in a study of blood T cell repertoires in COVID-19. Repertoires were generated with immunoSEQ multiplex PCR, while TCRdb's copy carries only in-frame clones and drops some. The table includes about 130,000 clones, roughly 79% detected once. The sample was peripheral blood. The receptors derive from a human donor in a cohort sampled during active COVID-19. The CDR3 runs from the conserved cysteine through the conserved F or W. Each record gives: J gene, clone size, V gene, D gene, CDR3 protein, CDR3 DNA. D genes are given only for firm matches. Part of the rows lack a size; the others show once, few, many or a class for expanded clones.

j_call: TRBJ1-1; clone_size: .; v_call: TRBV3-1/TRBV3-2; d_call: .; cdr3_aa: CASSQDQRVNTEAFF; cdr3_nt: TGTGCCAGCAGCCAAGATCAACGCGTGAACACTGAAGCTTTCTTT
j_call: TRBJ2-7; clone_size: .; v_call: TRBV18; d_call: .; cdr3_aa: CASSSQGNEQYF; cdr3_nt: TGTGCCAGCTCGTCGCAGGGTAACGAGCAGTACTTC
j_call: TRBJ2-1; clone_size: .; v_call: TRBV7-3; d_call: TRBD1; cdr3_aa: CASSLSRLTGVYNEQFF; cdr3_nt: TGTGCCAGCAGCTTAAGTAGGCTGACAGGGGTCTACAATGAGCAGTTCTTC
j_call: TRBJ2-5; clone_size: .; v_call: TRBV6-1; d_call: .; cdr3_aa: CASSETAGQETQYF; cdr3_nt: TGTGCCAGCAGTGAAACGGCGGGTCAAGAGACCCAGTACTTC
j_call: TRBJ2-7; clone_size: .; v_call: TRBV20-1; d_call: .; cdr3_aa: CSVSVEQYF; cdr3_nt: TGCAGTGTCTCGGTTGAGCAGTACTTC
j_call: TRBJ1-3; clone_size: .; v_call: TRBV6-5; d_call: .; cdr3_aa: CASSSKDNSGNTIYF; cdr3_nt: TGTGCCAGCAGTTCCAAGGACAACTCTGGAAACACCATATATTTT
j_call: TRBJ1-4; clone_size: .; v_call: TRBV29-1; d_call: .; cdr3_aa: CSVSTGLEKLFF; cdr3_nt: TGCAGCGTTTCTACAGGTCTGGAAAAACTGTTTTTT
j_call: TRBJ1-3; clone_size: once; v_call: TRBV30; d_call: TRBD1; cdr3_aa: CAWGTGVGNTIYF; cdr3_nt: TGTGCCTGGGGGACAGGGGTTGGAAACACCATATATTTT
j_call: TRBJ2-3; clone_size: .; v_call: TRBV7-8; d_call: TRBD2; cdr3_aa: CASSPGIGLAGAGDTQYF; cdr3_nt: TGTGCCAGCAGCCCAGGGATCGGACTAGCGGGGGCGGGAGATACGCAGTATTTT
j_call: TRBJ2-2; clone_size: .; v_call: TRBV11-2; d_call: TRBD1; cdr3_aa: CASSQTDRVGTGELFF; cdr3_nt: TGTGCCAGCAGCCAAACAGACAGGGTGGGCACCGGGGAGCTGTTTTTT
j_call: TRBJ2-5; clone_size: .; v_call: TRBV7-3; d_call: .; cdr3_aa: CASSLREIQETQYF; cdr3_nt: TGTGCCAGCAGCTTAAGGGAGATCCAAGAGACCCAGTACTTC
j_call: TRBJ2-7; clone_size: few; v_call: TRBV11-2; d_call: TRBD1; cdr3_aa: CASSQDRTPSYEQYF; cdr3_nt: TGTGCCAGCAGCCAGGACAGGACCCCCTCCTACGAGCAGTACTTC
j_call: TRBJ1-2; clone_size: .; v_call: TRBV3-1/TRBV3-2; d_call: TRBD1; cdr3_aa: CASSVRGSYGYTF; cdr3_nt: TGTGCCAGCAGCGTCAGGGGGTCCTATGGCTACACCTTC
j_call: TRBJ2-5; clone_size: .; v_call: TRBV5-1; d_call: TRBD2; cdr3_aa: CASSLEASGGPGTQYF; cdr3_nt: TGCGCCAGCAGCTTGGAGGCTAGCGGGGGGCCGGGGACCCAGTACTTC
j_call: TRBJ1-6; clone_size: .; v_call: TRBV30; d_call: .; cdr3_aa: CAWSVQGTSPLHF; cdr3_nt: TGTGCCTGGAGTGTACAGGGCACTTCACCCCTCCACTTT
j_call: TRBJ2-1; clone_size: .; v_call: TRBV6-5; d_call: .; cdr3_aa: CASSFGTHRGEQFF; cdr3_nt: TGTGCCAGCAGTTTCGGGACTCATAGGGGTGAGCAGTTCTTC
j_call: TRBJ2-3; clone_size: .; v_call: TRBV9; d_call: TRBD2; cdr3_aa: CASSPRASGGGDTQYF; cdr3_nt: TGTGCCAGCAGCCCCCGGGCTAGCGGGGGCGGAGATACGCAGTATTTT
j_call: TRBJ1-2; clone_size: .; v_call: TRBV6-5; d_call: .; cdr3_aa: CASSYGQGRGYTF; cdr3_nt: TGTGCCAGCAGTTACGGCCAGGGCCGTGGCTACACCTTC
j_call: TRBJ1-3; clone_size: .; v_call: TRBV30; d_call: TRBD1; cdr3_aa: CAWSVGQGDSGNTIYF; cdr3_nt: TGTGCCTGGAGTGTAGGGCAGGGGGACTCTGGAAACACCATATATTTT
j_call: TRBJ2-7; clone_size: few; v_call: TRBV14; d_call: TRBD1; cdr3_aa: CASRPTGNHEQYF; cdr3_nt: TGTGCCAGCAGACCGACAGGGAACCACGAGCAGTACTTC
j_call: TRBJ2-1; clone_size: .; v_call: TRBV2; d_call: .; cdr3_aa: CASSEALGDYNEQFF; cdr3_nt: TGTGCCAGCAGTGAAGCGCTAGGGGACTACAATGAGCAGTTCTTC
j_call: TRBJ2-5; clone_size: once; v_call: TRBV5-1; d_call: TRBD2; cdr3_aa: CASSPGTSGEGETQYF; cdr3_nt: TGCGCCAGCAGTCCCGGGACTAGCGGGGAAGGGGAGACCCAGTACTTC
j_call: TRBJ2-7; clone_size: .; v_call: TRBV5-1; d_call: TRBD2; cdr3_aa: CASSLGASGVEQYF; cdr3_nt: TGCGCCAGCAGCTTGGGAGCTAGCGGGGTCGAGCAGTACTTC
j_call: TRBJ1-2; clone_size: .; v_call: TRBV2; d_call: .; cdr3_aa: CASRLTVHGYTF; cdr3_nt: TGTGCCAGCAGGCTGACAGTGCATGGCTACACCTTC
j_call: TRBJ2-6; clone_size: .; v_call: TRBV28; d_call: .; cdr3_aa: CASSPPLSGANVLTF; cdr3_nt: TGTGCCAGCAGTCCACCCCTGAGTGGGGCCAACGTCCTGACTTTC
j_call: TRBJ1-6; clone_size: .; v_call: TRBV5-4; d_call: TRBD1; cdr3_aa: CASSPDRGDSPLHF; cdr3_nt: TGTGCCAGCAGCCCTGACAGGGGCGATTCACCCCTCCACTTT
j_call: TRBJ2-3; clone_size: few; v_call: TRBV11-3; d_call: TRBD1; cdr3_aa: CASSQMGQSGADTQYF; cdr3_nt: TGTGCCAGCAGCCAAATGGGACAGTCTGGCGCAGATACGCAGTATTTT
j_call: TRBJ1-5; clone_size: few; v_call: TRBV15; d_call: TRBD1; cdr3_aa: CATSTDGQGRQPQHF; cdr3_nt: TGTGCCACCAGCACCGACGGACAGGGACGCCAGCCCCAGCATTTT